Included here is one T cell receptor beta chain sequence, with context. The antigen is unknown. The data stem from a study of T cell repertoires in cytomegalovirus infection. Study-wide results and limits: The cumulative frequency of public TCR beta families identified carriers of CMV plus the relevant HLA. CMV-specific TCR beta clonotypes restricted by HLA-C were the ones dominating the ex vivo response.

One entry per CDR3 protein results from TCRdb running MiXCR on the reads. The profile shows about 920,000 distinct CDR3 sequences, around 32% of them singletons. Sequencing used cultured CD8+ T cells from PBMCs, obtained from culture after CMV antigen stimulation. The clonotype comes from a human donor in good health (CMV status not recorded). Some clones in this sample may be carry-over from other donors' samples.

The chain's CDR3 is CASSQGEQGINNEQFF. CDR3 DNA sequence: TGTGCCAGCAGCCAAGGAGAACAGGGAATTAACAATGAGCAGTTCTTC. The chain has TRBV4-2 and TRBJ2-1; D possibly corresponds to TRBD1 (6 bases). Per germline, CDR1 LGHNA and CDR2 YNFKEQ. The CDR3 has 16 residues. Trimming removed 1 base from V and 5 bases from J, with 15 bases in between.